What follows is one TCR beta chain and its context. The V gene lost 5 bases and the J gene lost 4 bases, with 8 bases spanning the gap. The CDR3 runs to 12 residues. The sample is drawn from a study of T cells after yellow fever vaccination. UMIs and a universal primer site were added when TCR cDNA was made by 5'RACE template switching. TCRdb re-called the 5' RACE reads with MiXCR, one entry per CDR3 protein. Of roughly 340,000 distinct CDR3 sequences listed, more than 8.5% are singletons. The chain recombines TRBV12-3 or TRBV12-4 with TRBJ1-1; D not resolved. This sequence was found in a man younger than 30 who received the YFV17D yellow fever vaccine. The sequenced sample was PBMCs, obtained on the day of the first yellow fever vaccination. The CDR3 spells CASSNGGTEAFF. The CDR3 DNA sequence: TGTGCCAGCAGTAATGGAGGCACTGAAGCTTTCTTT.